Listed below are T cell receptor beta chains from one sample, sequenced in a study of T-cell memory formation after mild COVID-19. TCRdb redid the calling of the 5' RACE reads with MiXCR, one entry per CDR3 protein. Among roughly 320,000 distinct CDR3 sequences listed, approximately 27% were seen once. The material sequenced was PBMCs or a T cell subset sorted from them (not recorded which). All receptors derive from an adult woman who had mild COVID-19 (a few samples of this study predate the infection). Cell type and time point are not known. Each CDR3 is given with its conserved first and last residue. A D gene is named only where the DNA matches it firmly. Size values are once, few and many counts, or a class for expanded clones, and some rows have none.

d_call,v_call,j_call,clone_size,cdr3_nt,cdr3_aa
TRBD2,TRBV12-3/TRBV12-4,TRBJ2-3,few,TGTGCCAGCAGTTTCGCGGGGGGGCCATCAGATACGCAGTATTTT,CASSFAGGPSDTQYF
TRBD1,TRBV20-1,TRBJ2-7,few,TGCAGTGCTACACCCGGGACAGCTACCTACGAGCAGTACTTC,CSATPGTATYEQYF
TRBD2,TRBV7-9,TRBJ2-5,few,TGTGCCAGCAGCTCTTGGGGTGCGGGAGTTGAGACCCAGTACTTC,CASSSWGAGVETQYF
.,TRBV24-1,TRBJ2-5,few,TGTGCCACCAGTGGAAGAGGGGAGACCCAGTACTTC,CATSGRGETQYF
TRBD2,TRBV5-4,TRBJ2-5,many,TGTGCCAGCACGACTAGCGGGAGTGAGACCCAGTACTTC,CASTTSGSETQYF
.,TRBV9,TRBJ2-3,few,TGTGCCAGCAGCGTAGCCGAAGATACGCAGTATTTT,CASSVAEDTQYF
TRBD1,TRBV12-3/TRBV12-4,TRBJ2-7,.,TGTGCCAGCAGGTCGACAGGGAAAGGGTTCGAGCAGTACTTC,CASRSTGKGFEQYF
TRBD2,TRBV7-9,TRBJ2-7,few,TGTGCCAGCACCTTCCGGACTAGCTACGAGCAGTACTTC,CASTFRTSYEQYF
.,TRBV6-1,TRBJ1-4,few,TGTGCCAGCAGTAACAGGGCCGAGGGCGAAAAACTGTTTTTT,CASSNRAEGEKLFF
.,TRBV4-1,TRBJ2-3,.,TGCGCCAGCAGCCAGGGACGAGAGGATACGCAGTATTTT,CASSQGREDTQYF
TRBD1,TRBV6-6,TRBJ2-3,.,TGTGCCAGCAGTTACCCCCCGGGACAGGGTTTAGGAACAGATACGCAGTATTTT,CASSYPPGQGLGTDTQYF
TRBD2,TRBV12-3/TRBV12-4,TRBJ2-7,once,TGTGCCTGCGGCTGGGGGGGAGCCTACGAGCAGTACTTC,CACGWGGAYEQYF
.,TRBV12-3/TRBV12-4,TRBJ2-7,.,TGTGCCAGCAGTCCCTTTCGGACTCACGAGCAGTACTTC,CASSPFRTHEQYF
.,TRBV5-6,TRBJ2-3,few,TGTGCCAGCAGCTTGGAAGTCCAGGCAGATACGCAGTATTTT,CASSLEVQADTQYF
.,TRBV5-6,TRBJ1-4,few,TGTGCCAGCAGCTTGCGCGGCCCGAATGAAAAACTGTTTTTT,CASSLRGPNEKLFF
TRBD2,TRBV5-1,TRBJ2-2,few,TGCGCCAGCAAAGTATTGCTAGCGGCGAACACCGGGGAGCTGTTTTTT,CASKVLLAANTGELFF
.,TRBV6-2/TRBV6-3,TRBJ2-1,.,TGTGCCAGCAGCGACCGAGGGGCCAATGAGCAGTTCTTC,CASSDRGANEQFF
.,TRBV5-1,TRBJ1-1,.,TGCGCCAGCAGCCTCATTGTAAACACTGAAGCTTTCTTT,CASSLIVNTEAFF
TRBD1,TRBV7-6,TRBJ1-4,many,TGTGCCAGCAGCTTAGGGGTACAGGGGGCGCGTGAAAAACTGTTTTTT,CASSLGVQGAREKLFF